This TCR beta chain was found in a study of blood T cell repertoires in COVID-19. The CDR3 has 14 residues. The germline CDR1 and CDR2 sequences are LGHNA and YNFKEQ. V gave up 1 base and J gave up 5 bases; unmatched junction bases: 4. Exposed study participants had met a COVID-19 case within 2 weeks before entry. The method was immunoSEQ multiplex PCR; TCRdb's version includes in-frame clones alone and lacks a portion of them. The sample includes around 320,000 clones, approximately 91% of them seen just once. The receptor comes from a woman in her 30s who had been exposed to COVID-19. Sequencing was performed on PBMCs or T cells enriched from blood (not recorded which). J is TRBJ2-5 and V is TRBV4-2; 7 nucleotides match TRBD2. The CDR3 loop is CASSQVSGAETQYF. The CDR3 DNA sequence: TGTGCCAGCAGCCAAGTAAGCGGGGCGGAGACCCAGTACTTC.